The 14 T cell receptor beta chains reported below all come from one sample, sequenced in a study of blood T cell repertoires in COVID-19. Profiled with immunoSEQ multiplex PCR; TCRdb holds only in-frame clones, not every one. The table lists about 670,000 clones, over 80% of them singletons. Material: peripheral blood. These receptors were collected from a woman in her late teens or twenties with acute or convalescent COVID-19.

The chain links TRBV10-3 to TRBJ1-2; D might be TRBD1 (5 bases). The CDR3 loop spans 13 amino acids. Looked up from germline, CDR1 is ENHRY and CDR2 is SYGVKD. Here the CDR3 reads CASSAGVGYGYTF. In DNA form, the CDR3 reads TGTGCGTCATCAGCGGGGGTCGGCTATGGCTACACCTTC.

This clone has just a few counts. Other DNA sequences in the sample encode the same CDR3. The CDR3 sequence: CASSLGRGEQYF. In DNA, the CDR3 is TGCGCCAGCAGCTTGGGCAGGGGCGAGCAGTACTTC. The chain links TRBV5-1 to TRBJ2-7, with D possibly being TRBD1 (6 bases). Per germline, CDR1 SGHRS and CDR2 YFSETQ. The CDR3 is 12 residues long. Trimming cost V 0 bases and J 6 bases, with 7 bases left between them. Together with reference TRBV5-1 and TRBJ2-7, the CDR3 gives the full variable domain: KAGVTQTPRYLIKTRGQQVTLSCSPISGHRSVSWYQQTPGQGLQFLFEYFSETQRNKGNFPGRFSGRQFSNSRSEMNVSTLELGDSALYLCASSLGRGEQYFGPGTRLTVT.

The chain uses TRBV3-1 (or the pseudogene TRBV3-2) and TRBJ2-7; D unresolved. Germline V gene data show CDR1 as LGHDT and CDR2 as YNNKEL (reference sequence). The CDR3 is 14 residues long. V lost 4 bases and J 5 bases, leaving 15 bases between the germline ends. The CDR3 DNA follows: TGTGCCAGCAGCCGACGCGGAGCTTCCCACGAGCAGTACTTC. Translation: CASSRRGASHEQYF.

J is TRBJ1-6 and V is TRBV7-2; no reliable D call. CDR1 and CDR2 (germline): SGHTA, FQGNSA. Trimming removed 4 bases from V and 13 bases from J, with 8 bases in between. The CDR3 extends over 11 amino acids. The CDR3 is CASSSGGPLHF. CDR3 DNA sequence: TGTGCCAGCAGCTCCGGCGGTCCCCTCCACTTT.

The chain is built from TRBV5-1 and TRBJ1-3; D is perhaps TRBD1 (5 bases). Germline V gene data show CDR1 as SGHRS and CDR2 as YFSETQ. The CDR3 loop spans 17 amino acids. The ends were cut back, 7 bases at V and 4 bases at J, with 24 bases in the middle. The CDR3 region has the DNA TGCGCCAGCTCGGCGTCTTGGGGGGGTAGAGGAGGAAACACCATATATTTT. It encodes CASSASWGGRGGNTIYF.

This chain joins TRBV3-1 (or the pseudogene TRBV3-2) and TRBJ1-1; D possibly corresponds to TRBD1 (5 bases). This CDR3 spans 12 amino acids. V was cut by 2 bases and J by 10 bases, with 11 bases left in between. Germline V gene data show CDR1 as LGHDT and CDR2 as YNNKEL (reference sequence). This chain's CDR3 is CASSQLGRGAFF. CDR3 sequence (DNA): TGTGCCAGCAGCCAACTAGGGAGGGGAGCTTTCTTT.

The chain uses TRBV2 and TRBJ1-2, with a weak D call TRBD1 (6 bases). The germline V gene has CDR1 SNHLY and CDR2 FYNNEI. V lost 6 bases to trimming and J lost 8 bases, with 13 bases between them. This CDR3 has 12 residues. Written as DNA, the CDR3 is TGTGCCAGCAGGGTCGCAGGGGAAGGCTACACCTTC. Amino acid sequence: CASRVAGEGYTF.

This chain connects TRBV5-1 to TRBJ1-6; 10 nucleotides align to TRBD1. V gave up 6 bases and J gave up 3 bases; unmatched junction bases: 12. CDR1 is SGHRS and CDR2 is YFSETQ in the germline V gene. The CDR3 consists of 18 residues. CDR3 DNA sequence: TGCGCCAGCACCCCCGGGGGACAGGGGATAAACTATAATTCACCCCTCCACTTT. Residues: CASTPGGQGINYNSPLHF. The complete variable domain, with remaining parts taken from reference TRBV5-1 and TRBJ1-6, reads KAGVTQTPRYLIKTRGQQVTLSCSPISGHRSVSWYQQTPGQGLQFLFEYFSETQRNKGNFPGRFSGRQFSNSRSEMNVSTLELGDSALYLCASTPGGQGINYNSPLHFGNGTRLTVT.

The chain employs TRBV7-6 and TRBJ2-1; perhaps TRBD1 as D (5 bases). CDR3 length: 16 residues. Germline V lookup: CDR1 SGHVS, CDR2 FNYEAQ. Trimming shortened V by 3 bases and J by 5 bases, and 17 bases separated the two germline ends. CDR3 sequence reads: CASSLGLSGSHNEQFF. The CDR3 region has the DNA TGTGCCAGCAGCTTGGGGCTAAGTGGGTCCCACAATGAGCAGTTCTTC.

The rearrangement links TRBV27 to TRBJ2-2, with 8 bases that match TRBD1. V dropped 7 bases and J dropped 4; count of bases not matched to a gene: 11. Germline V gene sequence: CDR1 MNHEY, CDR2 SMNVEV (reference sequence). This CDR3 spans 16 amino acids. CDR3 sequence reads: CASKPTWTGPTGELFF. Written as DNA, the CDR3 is TGTGCCAGCAAGCCGACCTGGACAGGGCCCACCGGGGAGCTGTTTTTT.

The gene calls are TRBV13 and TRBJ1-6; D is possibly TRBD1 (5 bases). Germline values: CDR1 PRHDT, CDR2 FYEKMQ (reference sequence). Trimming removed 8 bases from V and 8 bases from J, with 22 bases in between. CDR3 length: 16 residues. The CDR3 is CASGFSSSGLYSPLHF. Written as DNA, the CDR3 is TGTGCCAGCGGATTCTCCTCCTCAGGGTTGTATTCACCCCTCCACTTT.

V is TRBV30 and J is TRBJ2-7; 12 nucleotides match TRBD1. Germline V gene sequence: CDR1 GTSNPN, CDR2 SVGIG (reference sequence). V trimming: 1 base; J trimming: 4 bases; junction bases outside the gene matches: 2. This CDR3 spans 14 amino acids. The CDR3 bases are TGTGCCTGGAGTGGGGACAGGGGGCAGTACGAGCAGTACTTC. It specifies CAWSGDRGQYEQYF.

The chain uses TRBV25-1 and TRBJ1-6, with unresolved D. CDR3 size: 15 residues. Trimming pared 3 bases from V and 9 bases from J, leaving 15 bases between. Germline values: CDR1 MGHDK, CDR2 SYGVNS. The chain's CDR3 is CASSEQYAGSSPLHF. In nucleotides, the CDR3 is TGTGCCAGCAGTGAGCAATATGCAGGTAGTTCACCCCTCCACTTT. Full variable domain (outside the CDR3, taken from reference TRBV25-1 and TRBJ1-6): EADIYQTPRYLVIGTGKKITLECSQTMGHDKMYWYQQDPGMELHLIHYSYGVNSTEKGDLSSESTVSRIRTEHFPLTLESARPSHTSQYLCASSEQYAGSSPLHFGNGTRLTVT.

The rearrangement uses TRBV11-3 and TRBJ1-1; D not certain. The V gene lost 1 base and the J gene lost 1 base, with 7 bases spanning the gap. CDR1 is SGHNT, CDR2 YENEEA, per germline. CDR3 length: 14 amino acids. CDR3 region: CASSLGHSNTEAFF. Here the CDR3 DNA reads TGTGCCAGCAGCTTAGGACACTCGAACACTGAAGCTTTCTTT.